Shown below are 20 T cell receptor beta chains from a single sample sequenced in a study of T cells in Graves' hyperthyroidism and ophthalmopathy. Amplified regions were TCR beta CDR3 sequences from RNA transcripts. The HTBI primer set was used in a first-round RT-PCR of the TCR CDR3. One entry per CDR3 protein results from TCRdb running MiXCR on the multiplex PCR reads. The sample consists of about 98,000 distinct CDR3 sequences, approximately 42% of them appearing once. The sequenced sample consisted of peripheral blood or thyroid tissue (not recorded which). Receptors originate from a woman aged 30 to 39 with Graves' hyperthyroidism.

This clonotype has a count of ten or more. The chain joins TRBV10-3 to TRBJ2-6; tentatively, D is TRBD2 (5 bases). Germline CDR1 is ENHRY and CDR2 is SYGVKD. The CDR3 contains 16 residues. V lost 6 bases, J lost 9 bases, and 21 bases lay in between. CDR3 coding DNA: TGTGCCATCAGCCCAGCTCCAGCCCTGGGAGACAACGTCCTGACTTTC. Its translation: CAISPAPALGDNVLTF.

This clonotype showed up many times. V gene TRBV11-1 combines with J gene TRBJ2-3; 7 bases align to TRBD1. Germline-derived CDR1 and CDR2 are SGHAT and FQDESV (reference sequence). The CDR3 totals 15 residues. V lost 4 bases, J lost 2 bases, and 6 bases stayed unmatched. The CDR3 loop is CASSSRGLATDTQYF. The DNA for the CDR3 is TGTGCCAGCAGCTCGAGGGGGCTGGCCACAGATACGCAGTATTTT.

This clonotype showed up many times. This rearrangement joins TRBV7-9 to TRBJ2-7; D is possibly TRBD2 (6 bases). The V end lost 5 bases, the J end lost 2 bases, and 22 bases lay between the germline ends. This CDR3 is built from 17 residues. Germline CDR1 SEHNR, CDR2 FQNEAQ (reference sequence). In nucleotides, the CDR3 is TGTGCCAGCAGCCCAAAGGCCGGGACTTCAACAACCTACGAGCAGTACTTC. This translates into CASSPKAGTSTTYEQYF.

The sample holds many counts of this clonotype. The chain links TRBV5-6 to TRBJ2-3; no firm D call. Per the germline V gene, CDR1 is SGHDT and CDR2 is YYEEEE. This CDR3 region has 12 residues. V lost 9 bases, J lost 6 bases, and 14 bases lay in between. In DNA, the CDR3 is TGTGCCACCGGACGGCAGATGGATACGCAGTATTTT. It translates to CATGRQMDTQYF.

About this clonotype itself: The junction does not match germline at one end; this may be a read error. The rearrangement joins TRBV7-9 to TRBJ2-5, with a tentative D call TRBD2 (6 bases). CDR3 size: 13 residues. Germline CDR1 is SEHNR and CDR2 is FQNEAQ (reference sequence). The CDR3 reads CASSLGGEETQYF. The CDR3 DNA reads TGTGCTAGCAGCTTAGGCGGGGAGGAGACCCAGTACTTC.

The sample holds many counts of this clonotype. V usage is TRBV11-2 and J usage is TRBJ2-2; 8 nucleotides agree with TRBD1. Germline assignment: CDR1 SGHAT and CDR2 FQNNGV. J lost 4 bases, V lost 5 bases, and 15 bases had no gene match. The CDR3 runs to 18 residues. CDR3 residues: CASSGDRTLIPSTGELFF. In DNA, the CDR3 is TGTGCCAGCAGCGGGGACAGGACCCTAATCCCAAGCACCGGGGAGCTGTTTTTT.

A note on this clonotype: This clone may be a read error of a much larger clone one base away. This chain uses TRBV9 with TRBJ1-5, with a weak D call TRBD1 (6 bases). The germline gives CDR1 SGDLS, CDR2 YYNGEE. There are 16 residues in the CDR3. The CDR3 region is CASSQRGAYSDQPQHF. The CDR3, as DNA: TGTGCCAGCAGTCAAAGGGGGGCTTATAGCGATCAGCCCCAGCATTTT.

This clonotype was detected ten times or more. This chain uses TRBV5-1 with TRBJ2-2; D uncertain. Trimming pared 0 bases from V and 5 bases from J, leaving 5 bases between. Germline V CDR1 and CDR2: SGHRS, YFSETQ. This CDR3 has 13 residues. The CDR3 DNA reads as TGCGCCAGCAGCTTGGAAGTGACCGGGGAGCTGTTTTTT. Amino acids: CASSLEVTGELFF.

Regarding this clonotype: The conserved phenylalanine or tryptophan is not found at the CDR3 terminus, so this likely reflects a read error. No DNA is shown, since the ends of the CDR3 on it are uncertain; the CDR3 is the one TCRdb lists. The chain couples TRBV2 to TRBJ1-2; whether TRBD1, the table's D call, matches the DNA was not checked. CDR1 SNHLY and CDR2 FYNNEI come from the germline V gene. The CDR3 adds up to 9 amino acids, both ends counted. CDR3: CASSSWDQR.

This clonotype has at least ten counts. The chain's CDR3 is CASSQYLTPNSPLHF. CDR3 DNA sequence: TGTGCCAGCAGCCAATATCTAACTCCTAATTCACCCCTCCACTTT. The chain is built from TRBV14 and TRBJ1-6; D is ambiguous. V lost 2 bases to trimming and J lost 6 bases, with 11 bases between them. Per the germline V gene, CDR1 is SGHDN and CDR2 is FVKESK. This CDR3 spans 15 amino acids.

The V gene is TRBV15, the J gene TRBJ2-7; 7 bases map to TRBD2. Germline V gene data show CDR1 as LNHNV and CDR2 as YYDKDF (reference sequence). V lost 0 bases to trimming and J lost 4 bases; unmatched junction nucleotides: 9. The CDR3 consists of 16 residues. In DNA form, the CDR3 reads TGTGCCACCAGCAGAGATCGTGGGGGAGGGCCTTACGAGCAGTACTTC. Its protein is CATSRDRGGGPYEQYF.

The V and J genes are TRBV20-1 and TRBJ2-7; TRBD2 agrees at 10 bases. The CDR3 runs to 13 residues. J was trimmed by 3 bases and V by 5 bases; bases with no gene match: 4. Germline V gives CDR1 DFQATT, CDR2 SNEGSKA (reference sequence). CDR3 sequence (DNA): TGCAGTGCTCACCCTAGCGGGAGCTACGAGCAGTACTTC. This encodes CSAHPSGSYEQYF.

This clonotype appeared many times. The gene calls are TRBV7-6 and TRBJ2-2; D is perhaps TRBD2 (5 bases). The V and J ends lost 5 bases and 6 bases respectively, with 16 bases between them. Germline values: CDR1 SGHVS, CDR2 FNYEAQ. This CDR3 region has 15 residues. The CDR3 coding sequence is TGTGCCAGCAGCCCTATCGGGGAAGCGGCCGGGGAGCTGTTTTTT. Translating gives CASSPIGEAAGELFF.

The rearrangement uses TRBV10-3 and TRBJ1-2, with D tentatively TRBD1 (6 bases). Deletions cut 0 bases from V and 4 bases from J, with 21 bases between. The germline V gene has CDR1 ENHRY and CDR2 SYGVKD. The CDR3 covers 18 residues. CDR3 nucleotides: TGTGCCATCAGTGAGTCTCTGGGTCGTCGCGGGGGCGGCTATGGCTACACCTTC. Its translation is CAISESLGRRGGGYGYTF.

This clonotype has ten or more counts. J is TRBJ1-5 and V is TRBV20-1; D gene unclear. Germline V gene data show CDR1 as DFQATT and CDR2 as SNEGSKA (reference sequence). The V end was cut by 1 base, the J end by 4 bases, with 11 bases between. The CDR3 has 14 amino acids. CDR3 nucleotide sequence: TGCAGTGCTAGAGTCCGGGTCCGAAATCAGCCCCAGCATTTT. Translation gives CSARVRVRNQPQHF.

This sequence joins TRBV29-1 and TRBJ2-6; D perhaps matches TRBD1 (6 bases). Per germline, CDR1 SQVTM and CDR2 ANQGSEA. The length of the CDR3 is 16 residues. The ends were cut back, 4 bases at V and 4 bases at J, with 17 bases in the middle. This CDR3 reads CSVVLGAVSGANVLTF. Written as DNA, the CDR3 is TGCAGCGTTGTACTGGGGGCTGTCTCCGGGGCCAACGTCCTGACTTTC.

This clonotype showed up many times. The V and J genes are TRBV5-1 and TRBJ1-2; 8 bases fit TRBD1. The V gene's germline CDR1 is SGHRS and CDR2 YFSETQ. The J segment lost 3 bases and the V segment lost 6 bases, leaving 7 bases of the junction unmatched. CDR3 length: 14 residues. CDR3 protein: CASMRDRSDYGYTF. As DNA, the CDR3 is TGCGCCAGCATGAGGGACAGGTCGGACTATGGCTACACCTTC.

About this clonotype itself: A much larger clone lies one base from this, so it may be a read error. The chain carries TRBV30 and TRBJ1-1; a weak D match, TRBD1 (5 bases). Germline lookup yields CDR1 GTSNPN and CDR2 SVGIG (reference sequence). The CDR3 contains 12 residues. Trimming removed 2 bases at V and 11 bases at J, with 15 bases between. The chain's CDR3 is CAWSRTWTGAFF. CDR3 bases: TGTGCCTGGAGTAGGACATGGACGGGGGCTTTCTTT. The variable domain in full, completed from reference TRBV30 and TRBJ1-1, reads SQTIHQWPATLVQPVGSPLSLECTVEGTSNPNLYWYRQAAGRGLQLLFYSVGIGQISSEVPQNLSASRPQDRQFILSSKKLLLSDSGFYLCAWSRTWTGAFFGQGTRLTVV.

The chain joins TRBV13 to TRBJ1-6, with 7 nucleotides matching TRBD1. The V gene end was trimmed by 6 bases and the J gene end by 10 bases; junction bases not matched to a gene: 18. Germline V gene sequence: CDR1 PRHDT, CDR2 FYEKMQ (reference sequence). This CDR3 region has 17 residues. DNA of the CDR3: TGTGCCAGCAGTCGGGCCGGGGACAGTGGCGCAGTGTCACCCCTCCACTTT. This translates into CASSRAGDSGAVSPLHF.

This clonotype was counted many times. The chain combines TRBV13 with TRBJ1-1; weak D call: TRBD1 (5 bases). The germline gives CDR1 PRHDT, CDR2 FYEKMQ (reference sequence). This CDR3 has 12 amino acids. Trimming removed 4 bases at V and 5 bases at J, with 8 bases between. CDR3 DNA sequence: TGTGCCAGCAGCTCCCAGGGAACTGAAGCTTTCTTT. Protein: CASSSQGTEAFF.